These T cell receptor beta chains were read from a single sample in a study of technical replicates of blood from a handful of donors. Clones were read by immunoSEQ multiplex PCR, and TCRdb kept only the in-frame ones, dropping some. In the table there are about 70,000 clones, under 99% of which are singletons. The specimen was T cells isolated from PBMCs. These receptors all come from a human donor in good health. The conserved cysteine and the conserved F or W are not part of the CDR3 here. Fields, in order: CDR3 length, J gene, D gene, V gene, CDR3 protein. D genes are given only for firm matches.

9,TRBJ1-4,.,TRBV28,ASSLNEKLF
11,TRBJ2-1,.,TRBV28,ASSFGQHNEQF
12,TRBJ2-7,TRBD1,TRBV7-2,ASSTRTGLYEQY
13,TRBJ2-3,TRBD2,TRBV9,ASSVSGRSPDTQY
13,TRBJ2-1,TRBD1,TRBV27,ASSKGQSSYNEQF
11,TRBJ2-5,TRBD2,TRBV11-1,ASSTGLAGTQY
9,TRBJ1-1,.,TRBV5-1,ASRANDEAF
13,TRBJ1-1,TRBD1,TRBV27,ASSLTGGAYTEAF
11,TRBJ2-1,.,TRBV19,ASSIGDSNEQF
11,TRBJ2-7,.,TRBV7-8,ASSLARALEQY
14,TRBJ1-1,.,TRBV10-3,AISESNRAMNTEAF
12,TRBJ2-7,.,TRBV28,ASSLQGLTYEQY